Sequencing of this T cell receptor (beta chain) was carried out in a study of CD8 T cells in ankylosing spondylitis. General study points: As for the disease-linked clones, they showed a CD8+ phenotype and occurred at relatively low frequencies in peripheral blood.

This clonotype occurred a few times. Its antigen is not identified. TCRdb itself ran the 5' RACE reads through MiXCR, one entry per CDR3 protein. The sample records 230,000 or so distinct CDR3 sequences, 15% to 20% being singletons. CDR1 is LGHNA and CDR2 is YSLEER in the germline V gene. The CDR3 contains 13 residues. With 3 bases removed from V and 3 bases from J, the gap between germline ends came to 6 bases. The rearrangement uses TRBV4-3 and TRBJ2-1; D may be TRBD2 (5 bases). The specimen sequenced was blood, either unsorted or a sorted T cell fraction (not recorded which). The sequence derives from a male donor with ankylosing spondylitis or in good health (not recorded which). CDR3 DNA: TGCGCCAGCAGCCATCGGGACTACAATGAGCAGTTCTTC. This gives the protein CASSHRDYNEQFF.